This T cell receptor beta chain derives from a study of CD8 T cells in Susac syndrome. Overall study: Clinically active disease was present in six of the sequenced Susac syndrome patients. Roughly eight of these patients were in remission.

Reverse transcription of roughly 0.45 to 1 ug RNA was performed with random hexamers. TCRdb re-analysed the immunoSEQ multiplex PCR reads in MiXCR, keeping a single row per CDR3 protein. The sample yields 170,000 or so distinct CDR3 sequences, more than 95% seen once. This sequence originates from a human donor with Susac syndrome. Specimen: CD4+ T cells from PBMCs.

Here the CDR3 reads CASSASTVNTEAFF. DNA for the CDR3: TGTGCCAGCAGCGCAAGCACAGTGAACACTGAAGCTTTCTTT. The V call is TRBV5-4, the J call TRBJ1-1; D remains unclear. The CDR3 is 14 residues long. Germline V gives CDR1 SGHNT, CDR2 YYREEE (reference sequence). Trimming removed 4 bases from V and 0 bases from J, with 10 bases in between.